What follows is one TCR beta chain and its context. Participant ages covered roughly 18 to 89 years across 24 US areas. The entry originates in a study of blood T cell repertoires in COVID-19. Study-level information: Nucleic acid was either cDNA or gDNA, and it came from T cells, B-cell-depleted T cells, or PBMCs.

Here immunoSEQ multiplex PCR was the method, and the copy in TCRdb shows in-frame clones only, minus some. The sample holds about 390,000 clones; about 87% are singletons and the top ten take approximately 9.3%. Trimming took 0 bases from V and 4 from J; bases not matched to a gene: 10. The CDR3 is made up of 17 amino acids. Germline lookup yields CDR1 MNHEY and CDR2 SMNVEV (reference sequence). The clonotype was recovered from a woman aged 50 to 60 who had recovered from COVID-19. The genes are TRBV27 and TRBJ2-5, with 8 nucleotides matching TRBD1. Input material: PBMCs or T cells enriched from blood (not recorded which). CDR3 in amino acids: CASSLSRARGLRETQYF. The CDR3 DNA follows: TGTGCCAGCAGTTTATCAAGGGCCAGGGGGCTAAGAGAGACCCAGTACTTC.